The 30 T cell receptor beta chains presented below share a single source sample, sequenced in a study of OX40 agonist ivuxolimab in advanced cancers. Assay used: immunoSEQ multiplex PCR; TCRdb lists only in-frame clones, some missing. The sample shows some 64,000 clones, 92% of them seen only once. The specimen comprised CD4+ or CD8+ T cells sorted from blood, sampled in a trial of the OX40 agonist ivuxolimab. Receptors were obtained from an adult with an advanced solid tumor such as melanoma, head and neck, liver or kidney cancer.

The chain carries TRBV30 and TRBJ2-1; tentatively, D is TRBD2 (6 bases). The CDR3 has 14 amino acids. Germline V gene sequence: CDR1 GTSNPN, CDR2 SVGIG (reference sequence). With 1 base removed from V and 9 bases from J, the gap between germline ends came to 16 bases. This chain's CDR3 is CAWSGPGVIGEQFF. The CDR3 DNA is TGTGCCTGGAGTGGGCCGGGGGTTATAGGTGAGCAGTTCTTC.

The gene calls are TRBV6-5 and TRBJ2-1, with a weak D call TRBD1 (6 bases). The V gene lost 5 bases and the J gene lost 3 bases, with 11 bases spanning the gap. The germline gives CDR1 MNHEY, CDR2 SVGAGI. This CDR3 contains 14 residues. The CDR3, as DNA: TGTGCCAGCAGTACTGGACAGAACTACAATGAGCAGTTCTTC. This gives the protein CASSTGQNYNEQFF.

Written as DNA, the CDR3 is TGTGCCAGCAGTTTACTGCGGGGCGACGAGCAGTACTTC. Translated: CASSLLRGDEQYF. This chain connects TRBV27 to TRBJ2-7; D possibly corresponds to TRBD2 (6 bases). Trimming shortened V by 2 bases and J by 5 bases, and 10 bases separated the two germline ends. CDR1 and CDR2 (germline): MNHEY, SMNVEV (reference sequence). CDR3 length: 13 amino acids.

CDR3 protein: CASSFPARDGYTF. CDR3 nucleotides: TGTGCCAGCAGCTTTCCAGCCCGGGATGGCTACACCTTC. The chain carries TRBV7-2 and TRBJ1-2; D unclear. CDR1 and CDR2 (germline): SGHTA, FQGNSA. The CDR3 is 13 residues long. V lost 3 bases and J lost 6, with 11 bases in between. The complete variable domain, with remaining parts taken from reference TRBV7-2 and TRBJ1-2, reads GAGVSQSPSNKVTEKGKDVELRCDPISGHTALYWYRQSLGQGLEFLIYFQGNSAPDKSGLPSDRFSAERTGGSVSTLTIQRTQQEDSAVYLCASSFPARDGYTFGSGTRLTVV.

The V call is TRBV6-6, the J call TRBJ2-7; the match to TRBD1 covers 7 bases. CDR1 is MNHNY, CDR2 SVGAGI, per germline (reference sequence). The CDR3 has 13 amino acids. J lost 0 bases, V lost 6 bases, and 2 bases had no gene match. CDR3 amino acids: CASSSGGSYEQYF. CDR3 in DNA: TGTGCCAGCAGCTCAGGGGGCTCCTACGAGCAGTACTTC.

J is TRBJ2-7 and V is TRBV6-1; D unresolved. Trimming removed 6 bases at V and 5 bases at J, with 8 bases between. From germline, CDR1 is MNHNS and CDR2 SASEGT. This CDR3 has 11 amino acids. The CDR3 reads CASRDLNEQYV. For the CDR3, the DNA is TGTGCCAGCAGGGATCTAAACGAGCAGTACGTC.

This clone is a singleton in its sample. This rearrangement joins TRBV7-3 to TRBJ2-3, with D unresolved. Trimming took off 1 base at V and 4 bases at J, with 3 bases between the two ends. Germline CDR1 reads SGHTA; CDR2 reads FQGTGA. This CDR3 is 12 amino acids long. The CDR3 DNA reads TGTGCCAGCAGCTTAAGGGCAGATACGCAGTATTTT. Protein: CASSLRADTQYF.

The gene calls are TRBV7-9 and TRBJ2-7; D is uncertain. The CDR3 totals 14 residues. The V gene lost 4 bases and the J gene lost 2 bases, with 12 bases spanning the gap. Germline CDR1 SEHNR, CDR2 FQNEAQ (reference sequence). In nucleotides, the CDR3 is TGTGCCAGCAGCTCCCTACGGCGGACCTACGAGCAGTACGTC. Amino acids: CASSSLRRTYEQYV.

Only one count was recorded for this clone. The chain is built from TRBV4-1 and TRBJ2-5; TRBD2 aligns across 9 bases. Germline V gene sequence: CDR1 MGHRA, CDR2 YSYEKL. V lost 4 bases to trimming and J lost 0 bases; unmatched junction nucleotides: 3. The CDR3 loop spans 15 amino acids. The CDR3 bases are TGCGCCAGCAGCCCTAGCGGGACCGACCAAGAGACCCAGTACTTC. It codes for CASSPSGTDQETQYF.

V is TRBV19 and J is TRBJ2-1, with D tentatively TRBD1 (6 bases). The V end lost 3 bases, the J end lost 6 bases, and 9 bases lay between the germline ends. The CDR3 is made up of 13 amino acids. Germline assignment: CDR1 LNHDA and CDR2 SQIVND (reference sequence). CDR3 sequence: CASSISDSNEQFF. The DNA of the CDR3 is TGTGCCAGTAGTATTTCGGACAGCAATGAGCAGTTCTTC.

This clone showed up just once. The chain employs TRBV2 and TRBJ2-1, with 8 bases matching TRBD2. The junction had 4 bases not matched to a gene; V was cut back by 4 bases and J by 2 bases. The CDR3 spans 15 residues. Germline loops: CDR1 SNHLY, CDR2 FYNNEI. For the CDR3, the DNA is TGTGCCAGCAGTGCCATAGCGGGGACCTACAATGAGCAGTTCTTC. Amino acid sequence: CASSAIAGTYNEQFF. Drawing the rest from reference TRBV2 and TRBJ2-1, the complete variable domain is EPEVTQTPSHQVTQMGQEVILRCVPISNHLYFYWYRQILGQKVEFLVSFYNNEISEKSEIFDDQFSVERPDGSNFTLKIRSTKLEDSAMYFCASSAIAGTYNEQFFGPGTRLTVL.

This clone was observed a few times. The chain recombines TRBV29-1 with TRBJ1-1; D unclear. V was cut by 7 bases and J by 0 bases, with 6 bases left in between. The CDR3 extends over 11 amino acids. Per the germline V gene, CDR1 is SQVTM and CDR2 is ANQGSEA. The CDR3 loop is CSGSLNTEAFF. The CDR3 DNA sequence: TGCAGCGGGTCTTTGAACACTGAAGCTTTCTTT. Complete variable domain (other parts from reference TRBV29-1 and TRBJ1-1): SAVISQKPSRDICQRGTSLTIQCQVDSQVTMMFWYRQQPGQSLTLIATANQGSEATYESGFVIDKFPISRPNLTFSTLTVSNMSPEDSSIYLCSGSLNTEAFFGQGTRLTVV.

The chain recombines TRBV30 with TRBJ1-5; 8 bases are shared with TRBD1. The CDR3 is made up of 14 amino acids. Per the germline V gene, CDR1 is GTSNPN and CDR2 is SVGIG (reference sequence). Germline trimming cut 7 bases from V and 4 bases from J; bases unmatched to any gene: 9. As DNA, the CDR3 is TGTGCCTTGGACAGGGAAGAAGAGAATCAGCCCCAGCATTTT. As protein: CALDREEENQPQHF.

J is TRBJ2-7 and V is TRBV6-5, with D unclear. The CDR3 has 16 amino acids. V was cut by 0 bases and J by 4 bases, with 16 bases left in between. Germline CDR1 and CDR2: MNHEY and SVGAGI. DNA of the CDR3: TGTGCCAGCAGTTACTCCGGACGGCTGGCTCTATACGAGCAGTACTTC. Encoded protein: CASSYSGRLALYEQYF.

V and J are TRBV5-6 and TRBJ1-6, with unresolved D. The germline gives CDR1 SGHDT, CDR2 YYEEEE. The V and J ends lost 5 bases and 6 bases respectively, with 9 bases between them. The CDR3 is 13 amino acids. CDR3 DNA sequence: TGTGCCAGCAGTTGGGGAGGTAATTCACCCCTCCACTTT. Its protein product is CASSWGGNSPLHF.

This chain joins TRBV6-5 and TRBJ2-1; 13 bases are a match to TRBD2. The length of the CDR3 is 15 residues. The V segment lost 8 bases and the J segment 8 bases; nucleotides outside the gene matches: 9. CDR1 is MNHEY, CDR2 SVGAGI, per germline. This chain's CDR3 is CASLPGLAGVHEQFF. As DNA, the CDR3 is TGTGCCAGCCTCCCCGGACTAGCGGGGGTCCATGAGCAGTTCTTC.

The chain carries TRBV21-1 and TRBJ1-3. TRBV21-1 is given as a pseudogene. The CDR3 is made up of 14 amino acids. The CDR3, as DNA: TGTGCCAGCAGGGAGGAGGGAACTGGAAACACCATATATTTT. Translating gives CASREEGTGNTIYF.

The CDR3 loop reads CASSPLLGTTYNEQFF. The CDR3 region has the DNA TGCGCCAGCAGCCCTCTTTTGGGGACGACTTACAATGAGCAGTTCTTC. The V gene is TRBV4-3, the J gene TRBJ2-1, with D perhaps TRBD1 or TRBD2 (5 bases each). This CDR3 spans 16 amino acids. The ends were cut back, 4 bases at V and 4 bases at J, with 17 bases in the middle. Germline CDR1 LGHNA, CDR2 YSLEER.

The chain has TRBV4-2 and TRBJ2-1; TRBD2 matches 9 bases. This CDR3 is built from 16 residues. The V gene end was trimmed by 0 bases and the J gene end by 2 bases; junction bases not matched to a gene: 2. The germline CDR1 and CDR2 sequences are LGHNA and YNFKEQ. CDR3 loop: CASSQESGRTYNEQFF. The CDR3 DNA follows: TGTGCCAGCAGCCAAGAAAGCGGGAGGACCTACAATGAGCAGTTCTTC.

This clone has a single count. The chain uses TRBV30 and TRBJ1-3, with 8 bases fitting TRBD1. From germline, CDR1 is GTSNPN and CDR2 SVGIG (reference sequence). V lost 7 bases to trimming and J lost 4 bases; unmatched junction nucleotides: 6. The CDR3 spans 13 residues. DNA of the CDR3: TGTGCCTCAGGGGGCCTAATGGGAAACACCATATATTTT. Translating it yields CASGGLMGNTIYF.

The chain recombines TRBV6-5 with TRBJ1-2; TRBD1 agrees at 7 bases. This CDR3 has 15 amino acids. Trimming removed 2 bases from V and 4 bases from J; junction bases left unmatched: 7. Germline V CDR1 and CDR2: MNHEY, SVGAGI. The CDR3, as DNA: TGTGCCAGCAGTTACGGCAGGGGGAACGGCTATGGCTACACCTTC. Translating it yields CASSYGRGNGYGYTF.

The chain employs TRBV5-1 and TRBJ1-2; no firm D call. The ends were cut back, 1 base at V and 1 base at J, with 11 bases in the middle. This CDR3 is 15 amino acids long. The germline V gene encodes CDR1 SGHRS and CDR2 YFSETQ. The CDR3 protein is CASSLTLDLNYGYTF. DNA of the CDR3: TGCGCCAGCAGCTTGACTCTGGACCTTAACTATGGCTACACCTTC.

For the CDR3, the DNA is TGTGCCAGCAGTTTTGGGACAGTCAATGAGCAGTTCTTC. This gives the protein CASSFGTVNEQFF. V gene TRBV28 combines with J gene TRBJ2-1; 7 positions agree with TRBD1. The CDR3 is 13 amino acids. The germline V gene encodes CDR1 MDHEN and CDR2 SYDVKM. V lost 3 bases and J lost 6; bases outside the gene matches: 2. The full variable domain, completed using reference TRBV28 and TRBJ2-1, is DVKVTQSSRYLVKRTGEKVFLECVQDMDHENMFWYRQDPGLGLRLIYFSYDVKMKEKGDIPEGYSVSREKKERFSLILESASTNQTSMYLCASSFGTVNEQFFGPGTRLTVL.

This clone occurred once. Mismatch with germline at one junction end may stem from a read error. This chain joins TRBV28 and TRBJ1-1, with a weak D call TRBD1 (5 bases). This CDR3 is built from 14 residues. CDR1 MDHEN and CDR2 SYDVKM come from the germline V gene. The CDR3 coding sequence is TGTGCCGGCAGCCTCCCAGGGATTGGCACTGAAGCTTTCTTT. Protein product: CAGSLPGIGTEAFF.

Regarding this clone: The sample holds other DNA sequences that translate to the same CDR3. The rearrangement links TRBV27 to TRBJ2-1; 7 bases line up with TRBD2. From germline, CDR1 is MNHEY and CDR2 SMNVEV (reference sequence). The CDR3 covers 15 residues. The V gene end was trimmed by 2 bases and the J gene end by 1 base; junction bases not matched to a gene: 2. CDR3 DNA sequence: TGTGCCAGCAGTTTAGGAGCGGGGTCCTACAATGAGCAGTTCTTC. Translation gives CASSLGAGSYNEQFF.

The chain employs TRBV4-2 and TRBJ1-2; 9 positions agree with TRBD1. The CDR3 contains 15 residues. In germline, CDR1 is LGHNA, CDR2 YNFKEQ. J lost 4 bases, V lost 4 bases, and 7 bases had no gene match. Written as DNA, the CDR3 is TGTGCCAGCAGCCCGGGACAGGGACCGGGCTATGGCTACACCTTC. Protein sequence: CASSPGQGPGYGYTF.

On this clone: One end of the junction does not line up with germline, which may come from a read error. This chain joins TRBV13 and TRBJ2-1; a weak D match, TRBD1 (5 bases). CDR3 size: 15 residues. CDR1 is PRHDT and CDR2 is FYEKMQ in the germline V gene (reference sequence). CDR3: CASSVARGSYTEQFF. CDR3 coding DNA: TGTGCCAGCAGCGTGGCTAGGGGAAGCTACACTGAGCAGTTCTTC.

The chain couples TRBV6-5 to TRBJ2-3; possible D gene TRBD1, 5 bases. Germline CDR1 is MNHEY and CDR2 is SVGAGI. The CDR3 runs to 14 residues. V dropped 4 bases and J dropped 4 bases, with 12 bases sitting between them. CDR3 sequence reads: CASSSDMGPDTQYF. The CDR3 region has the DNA TGTGCCAGCAGTTCCGATATGGGGCCAGATACGCAGTATTTT.

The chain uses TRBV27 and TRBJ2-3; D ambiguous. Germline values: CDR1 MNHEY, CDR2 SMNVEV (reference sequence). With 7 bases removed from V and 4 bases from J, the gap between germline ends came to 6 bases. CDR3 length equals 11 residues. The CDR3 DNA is TGTGCCAGCATTTATGCAGATACGCAGTATTTT. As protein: CASIYADTQYF.

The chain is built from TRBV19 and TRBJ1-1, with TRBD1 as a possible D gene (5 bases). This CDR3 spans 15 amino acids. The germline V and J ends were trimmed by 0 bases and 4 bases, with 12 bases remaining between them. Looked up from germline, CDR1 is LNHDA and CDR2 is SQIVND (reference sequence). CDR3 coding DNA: TGTGCCAGTAGTATAGATCTGGGGGGGTTCACTGAAGCTTTCTTT. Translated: CASSIDLGGFTEAFF.